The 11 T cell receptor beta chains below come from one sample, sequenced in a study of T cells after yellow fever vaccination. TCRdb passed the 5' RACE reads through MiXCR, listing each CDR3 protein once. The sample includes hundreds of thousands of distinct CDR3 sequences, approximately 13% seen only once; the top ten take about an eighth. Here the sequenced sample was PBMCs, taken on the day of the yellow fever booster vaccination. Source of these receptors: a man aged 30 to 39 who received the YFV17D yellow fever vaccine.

CDR3 sequence (DNA): TGTGCCAGCAGTTACCTAGGCACAGCCGGGGGCGAGCAGTACTTC. Encoded protein: CASSYLGTAGGEQYF. The chain recombines TRBV12-3 or TRBV12-4 with TRBJ2-7, with TRBD2 as a possible D gene (6 bases). This CDR3 contains 15 residues. V was pared by 4 bases and J by 6 bases, with 19 bases between.

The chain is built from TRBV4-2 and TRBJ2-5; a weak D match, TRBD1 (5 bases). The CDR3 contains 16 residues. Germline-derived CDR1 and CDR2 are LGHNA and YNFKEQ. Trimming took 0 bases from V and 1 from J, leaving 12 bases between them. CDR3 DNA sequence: TGTGCCAGCAGCCAAGATCTCTCAGGGATCCAAGAGACCCAGTACTTC. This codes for CASSQDLSGIQETQYF.

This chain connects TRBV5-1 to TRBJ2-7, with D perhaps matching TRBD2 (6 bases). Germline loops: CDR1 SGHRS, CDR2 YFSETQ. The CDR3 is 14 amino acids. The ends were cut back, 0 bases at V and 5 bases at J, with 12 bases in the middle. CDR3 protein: CASSLDGGSDEQYF. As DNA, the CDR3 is TGCGCCAGCAGCTTGGATGGGGGGTCCGACGAGCAGTACTTC.

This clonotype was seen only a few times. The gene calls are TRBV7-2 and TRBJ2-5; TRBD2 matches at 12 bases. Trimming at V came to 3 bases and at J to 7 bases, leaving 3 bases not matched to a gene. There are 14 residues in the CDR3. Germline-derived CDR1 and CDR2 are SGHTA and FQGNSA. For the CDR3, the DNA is TGTGCCAGCAGCTTGACTAGCGGGAGTGGGACCCAGTACTTC. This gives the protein CASSLTSGSGTQYF.

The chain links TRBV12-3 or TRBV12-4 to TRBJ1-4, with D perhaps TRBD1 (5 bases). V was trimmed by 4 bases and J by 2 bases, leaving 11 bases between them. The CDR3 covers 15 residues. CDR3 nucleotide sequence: TGTGCCAGCAGTTCCGACGGGGGGACTAATGAAAAACTGTTTTTT. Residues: CASSSDGGTNEKLFF.

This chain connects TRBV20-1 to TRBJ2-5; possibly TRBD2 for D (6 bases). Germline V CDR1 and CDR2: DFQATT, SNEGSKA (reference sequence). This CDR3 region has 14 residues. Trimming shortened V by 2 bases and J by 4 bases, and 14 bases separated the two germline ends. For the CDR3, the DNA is TGCAGTGCTAGATTCGGGGGAGTCGGAGAGACCCAGTACTTC. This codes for CSARFGGVGETQYF.

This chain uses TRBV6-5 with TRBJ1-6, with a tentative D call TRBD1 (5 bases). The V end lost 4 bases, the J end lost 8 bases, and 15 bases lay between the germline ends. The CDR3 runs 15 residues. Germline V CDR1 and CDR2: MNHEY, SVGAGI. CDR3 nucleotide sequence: TGTGCCAGCAGTTTGGGCAGGGCCGGATATTCACCCCTCCACTTT. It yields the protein CASSLGRAGYSPLHF.

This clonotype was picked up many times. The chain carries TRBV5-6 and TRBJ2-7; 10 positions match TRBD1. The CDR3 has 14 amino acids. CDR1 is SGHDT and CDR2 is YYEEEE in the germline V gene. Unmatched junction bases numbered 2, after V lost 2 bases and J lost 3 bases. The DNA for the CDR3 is TGTGCCAGCAGCTTCTGGGACAGGGGCTACGAGCAGTACTTC. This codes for CASSFWDRGYEQYF.

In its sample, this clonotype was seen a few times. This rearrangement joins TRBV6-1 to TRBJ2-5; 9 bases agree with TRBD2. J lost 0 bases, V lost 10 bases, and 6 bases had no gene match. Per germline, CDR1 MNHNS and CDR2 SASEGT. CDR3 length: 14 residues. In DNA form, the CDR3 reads TGTGCCAACCAGGGACTAGCCAACCAAGAGACCCAGTACTTC. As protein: CANQGLANQETQYF.

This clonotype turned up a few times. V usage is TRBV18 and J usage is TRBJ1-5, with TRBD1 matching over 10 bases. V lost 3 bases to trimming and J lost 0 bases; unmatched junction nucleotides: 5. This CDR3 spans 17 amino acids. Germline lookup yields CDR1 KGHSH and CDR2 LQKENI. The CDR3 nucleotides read TGTGCCAGCTCACCTTCCGGGACAGGGGCTAGCAATCAGCCCCAGCATTTT. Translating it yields CASSPSGTGASNQPQHF.

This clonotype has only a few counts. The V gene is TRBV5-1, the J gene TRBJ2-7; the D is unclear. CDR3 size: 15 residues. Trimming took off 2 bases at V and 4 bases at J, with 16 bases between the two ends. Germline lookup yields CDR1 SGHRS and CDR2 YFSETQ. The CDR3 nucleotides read TGCGCCAGCAGCTTCATCGGCAAAAAGCTATACGAGCAGTACTTC. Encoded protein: CASSFIGKKLYEQYF.